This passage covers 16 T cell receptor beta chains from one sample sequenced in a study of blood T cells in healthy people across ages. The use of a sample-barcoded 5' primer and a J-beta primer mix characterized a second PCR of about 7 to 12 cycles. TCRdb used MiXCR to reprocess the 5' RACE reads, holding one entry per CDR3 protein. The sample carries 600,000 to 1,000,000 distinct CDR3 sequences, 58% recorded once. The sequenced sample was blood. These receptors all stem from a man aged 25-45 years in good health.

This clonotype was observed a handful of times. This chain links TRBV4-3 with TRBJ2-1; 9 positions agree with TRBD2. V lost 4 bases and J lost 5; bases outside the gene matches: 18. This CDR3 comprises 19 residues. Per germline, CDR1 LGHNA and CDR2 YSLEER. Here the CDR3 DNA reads TGCGCCAGCAGCCGCGATAGCGGGAGCTGGGGAGCGGCGGACAATGAGCAGTTCTTC. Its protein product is CASSRDSGSWGAADNEQFF.

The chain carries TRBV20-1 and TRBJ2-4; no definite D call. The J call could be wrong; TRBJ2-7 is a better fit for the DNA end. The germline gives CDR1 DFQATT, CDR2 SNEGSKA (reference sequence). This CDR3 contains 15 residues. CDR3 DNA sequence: TGCAGTGCTAGAGATCTCCAGCATCCTACCTACGAGCAGTACTTC. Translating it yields CSARDLQHPTYEQYF.

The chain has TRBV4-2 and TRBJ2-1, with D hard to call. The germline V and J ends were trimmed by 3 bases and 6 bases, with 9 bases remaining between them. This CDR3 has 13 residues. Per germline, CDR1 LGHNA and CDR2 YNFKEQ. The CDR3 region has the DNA TGTGCCAGCAGCCAGTTGGAGAGCAATGAGCAGTTCTTC. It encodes CASSQLESNEQFF.

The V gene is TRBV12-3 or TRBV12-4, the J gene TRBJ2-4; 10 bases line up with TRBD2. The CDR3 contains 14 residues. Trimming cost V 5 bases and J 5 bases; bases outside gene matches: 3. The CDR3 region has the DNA TGTGCCAGCAGTCCGAGCGGGGGGGAAAACATTCAGTACTTC. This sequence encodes CASSPSGGENIQYF.

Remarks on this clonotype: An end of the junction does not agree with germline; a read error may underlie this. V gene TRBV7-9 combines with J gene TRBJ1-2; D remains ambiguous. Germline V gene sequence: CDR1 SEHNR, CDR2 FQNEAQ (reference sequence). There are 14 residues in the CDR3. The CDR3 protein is CVSSSNSKRYGYTF. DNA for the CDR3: TGTGTCAGCAGCTCAAACAGTAAACGCTATGGCTACACCTTC.

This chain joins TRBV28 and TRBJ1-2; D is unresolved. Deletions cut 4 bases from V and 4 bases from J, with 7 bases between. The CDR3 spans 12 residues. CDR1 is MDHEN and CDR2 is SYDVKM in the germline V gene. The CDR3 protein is CASSSAFYGYTF. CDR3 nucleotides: TGTGCCAGCAGTTCGGCATTCTATGGCTACACCTTC.

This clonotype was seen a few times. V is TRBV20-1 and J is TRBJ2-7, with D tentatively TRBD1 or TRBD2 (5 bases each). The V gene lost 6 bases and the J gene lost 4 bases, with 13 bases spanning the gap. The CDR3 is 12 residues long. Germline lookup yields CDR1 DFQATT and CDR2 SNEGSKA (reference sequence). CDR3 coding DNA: TGCAGTGCGTCGGGACGCTGGTACGAGCAGTACTTC. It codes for CSASGRWYEQYF.

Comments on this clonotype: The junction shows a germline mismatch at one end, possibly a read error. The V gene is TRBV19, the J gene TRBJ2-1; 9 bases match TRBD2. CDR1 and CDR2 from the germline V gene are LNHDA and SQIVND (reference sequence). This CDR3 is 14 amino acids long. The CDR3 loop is CASAAGGSHNEQFF. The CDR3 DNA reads TGTGCCAGTGCAGCGGGGGGCTCCCACAATGAGCAGTTCTTC.

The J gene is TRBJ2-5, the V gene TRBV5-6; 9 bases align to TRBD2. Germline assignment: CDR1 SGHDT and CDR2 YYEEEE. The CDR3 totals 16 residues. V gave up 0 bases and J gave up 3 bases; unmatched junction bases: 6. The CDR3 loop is CASSLARAGGEETQYF. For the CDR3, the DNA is TGTGCCAGCAGCTTGGCCAGGGCGGGAGGGGAAGAGACCCAGTACTTC. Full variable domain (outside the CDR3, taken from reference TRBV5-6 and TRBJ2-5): DAGVTQSPTHLIKTRGQQVTLRCSPKSGHDTVSWYQQALGQGPQFIFQYYEEEERQRGNFPDRFSGHQFPNYSSELNVNALLLGDSALYLCASSLARAGGEETQYFGPGTRLLVL.

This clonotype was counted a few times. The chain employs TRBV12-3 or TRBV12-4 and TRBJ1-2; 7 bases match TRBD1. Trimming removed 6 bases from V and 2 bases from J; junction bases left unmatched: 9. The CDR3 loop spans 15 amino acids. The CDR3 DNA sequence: TGTGCCAGCAGGCTAACGGGACAGACCAACTATGGCTACACCTTC. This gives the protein CASRLTGQTNYGYTF.

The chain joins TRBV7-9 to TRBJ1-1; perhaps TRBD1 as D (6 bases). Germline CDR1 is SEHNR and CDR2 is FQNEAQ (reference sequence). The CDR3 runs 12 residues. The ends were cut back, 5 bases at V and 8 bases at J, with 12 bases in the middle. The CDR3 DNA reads TGTGCCAGCAGCCGGACAGAGGGGGAAGCTTTCTTT. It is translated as CASSRTEGEAFF.

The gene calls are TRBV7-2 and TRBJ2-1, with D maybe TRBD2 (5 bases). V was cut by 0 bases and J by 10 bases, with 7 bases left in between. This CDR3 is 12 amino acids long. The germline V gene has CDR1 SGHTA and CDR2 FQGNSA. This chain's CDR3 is CASSLARVEQFF. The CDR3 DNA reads TGTGCCAGCAGCTTAGCGCGGGTAGAGCAGTTCTTC. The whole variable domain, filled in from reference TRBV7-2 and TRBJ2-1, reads GAGVSQSPSNKVTEKGKDVELRCDPISGHTALYWYRQSLGQGLEFLIYFQGNSAPDKSGLPSDRFSAERTGGSVSTLTIQRTQQEDSAVYLCASSLARVEQFFGPGTRLTVL.

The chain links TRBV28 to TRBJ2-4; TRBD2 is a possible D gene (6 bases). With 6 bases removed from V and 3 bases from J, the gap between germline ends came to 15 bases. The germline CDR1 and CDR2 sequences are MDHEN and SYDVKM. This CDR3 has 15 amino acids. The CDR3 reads CASSVTGVGKNIQYF. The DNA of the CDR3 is TGTGCCAGCAGCGTCACGGGAGTTGGCAAAAACATTCAGTACTTC.

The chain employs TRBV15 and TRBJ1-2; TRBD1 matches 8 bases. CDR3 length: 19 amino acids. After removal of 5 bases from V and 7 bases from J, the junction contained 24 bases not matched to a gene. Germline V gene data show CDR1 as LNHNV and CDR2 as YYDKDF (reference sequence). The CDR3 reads CATSRRFDGRGPGRSGYTF. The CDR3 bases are TGTGCCACCAGCCGGAGATTTGATGGCAGGGGGCCGGGGAGAAGTGGCTACACCTTC. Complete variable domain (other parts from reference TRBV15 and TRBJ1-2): DAMVIQNPRYQVTQFGKPVTLSCSQTLNHNVMYWYQQKSSQAPKLLFHYYDKDFNNEADTPDNFQSRRPNTSFCFLDIRSPGLGDTAMYLCATSRRFDGRGPGRSGYTFGSGTRLTVV.

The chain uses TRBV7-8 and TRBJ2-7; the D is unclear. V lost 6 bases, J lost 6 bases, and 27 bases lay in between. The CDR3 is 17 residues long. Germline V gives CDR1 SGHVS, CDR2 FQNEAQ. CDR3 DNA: TGTGCCAGCAGTACCTCAACCCCGGCCTTCCTCGTCTCCGAGCAGTACTTC. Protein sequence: CASSTSTPAFLVSEQYF.

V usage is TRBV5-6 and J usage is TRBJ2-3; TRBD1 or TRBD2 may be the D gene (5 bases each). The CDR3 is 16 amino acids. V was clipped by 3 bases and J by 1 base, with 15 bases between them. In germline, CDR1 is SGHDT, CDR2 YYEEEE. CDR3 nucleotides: TGTGCCAGCAGCTCAAACGACAGAGCGGGCACAGATACGCAGTATTTT. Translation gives CASSSNDRAGTDTQYF.